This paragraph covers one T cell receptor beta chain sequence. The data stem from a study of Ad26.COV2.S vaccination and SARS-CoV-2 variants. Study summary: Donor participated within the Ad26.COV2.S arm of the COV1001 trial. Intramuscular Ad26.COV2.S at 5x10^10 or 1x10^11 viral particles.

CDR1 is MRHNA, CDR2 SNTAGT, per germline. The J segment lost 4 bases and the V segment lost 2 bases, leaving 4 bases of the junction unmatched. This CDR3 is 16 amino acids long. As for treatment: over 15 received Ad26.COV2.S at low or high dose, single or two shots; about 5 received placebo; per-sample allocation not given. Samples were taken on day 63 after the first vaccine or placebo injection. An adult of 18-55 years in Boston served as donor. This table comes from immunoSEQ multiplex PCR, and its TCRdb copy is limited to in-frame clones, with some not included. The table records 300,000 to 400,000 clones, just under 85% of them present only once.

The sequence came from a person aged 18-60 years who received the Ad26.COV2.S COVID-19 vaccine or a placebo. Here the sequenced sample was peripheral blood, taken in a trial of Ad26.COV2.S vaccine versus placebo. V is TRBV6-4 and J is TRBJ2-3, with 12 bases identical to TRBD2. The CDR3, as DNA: TGTGCCAGCAGTGACAAGACTAGCGGGGGCTCAGATACGCAGTATTTT. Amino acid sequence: CASSDKTSGGSDTQYF.